A single sample gave rise to the 32 T cell receptor beta chains below, sequenced in a study of blood T cell repertoires in COVID-19. The data were produced by immunoSEQ multiplex PCR, yet TCRdb's version contains in-frame clones alone and is incomplete. The table lists around 100,000 clones, approximately 84% of them singletons. The sequencing sample was made of peripheral blood. The receptor source for this set is a man in his forties or fifties with acute or convalescent COVID-19.

The sample holds a few counts of this clone. CDR3 coding DNA: TGTGCCAGCTCAAAAAGGGGCACAGGAAACACCATATATTTT. Amino acids: CASSKRGTGNTIYF. The J gene is TRBJ1-3, the V gene TRBV6-5; weak D call: TRBD1 (5 bases). CDR1 and CDR2 (germline): MNHEY, SVGAGI. V lost 8 bases to trimming and J lost 4 bases, with 15 bases between them. CDR3 length: 14 residues.

The chain combines TRBV28 with TRBJ1-5; the match to TRBD1 covers 9 bases. The CDR3 is 15 amino acids. The germline gives CDR1 MDHEN, CDR2 SYDVKM. Trimming at V came to 8 bases and at J to 5 bases, leaving 10 bases not matched to a gene. This CDR3 reads CASGQGGTGHQPQHF. Written as DNA, the CDR3 is TGTGCCAGCGGCCAGGGGGGGACAGGGCATCAGCCCCAGCATTTT.

The CDR3 protein is CASGAGGLTGEQFF. DNA of the CDR3: TGTGCCAGCGGAGCGGGGGGGCTAACTGGCGAGCAGTTCTTC. The V call is TRBV2, the J call TRBJ2-1; 10 positions agree with TRBD2. This CDR3 has 14 residues. Germline V lookup: CDR1 SNHLY, CDR2 FYNNEI. With V trimmed by 8 bases and J by 10 bases, 11 bases remained unmatched.

The rearrangement joins TRBV5-6 to TRBJ2-5; 7 bases line up with TRBD2. Losses at the gene ends were 1 base for V and 7 bases for J; bases not matched to a gene: 4. The V gene's germline CDR1 is SGHDT and CDR2 YYEEEE. This CDR3 is built from 13 residues. CDR3 bases: TGTGCCAGCAGCTTGCGCAGGGAGGGGACCCAGTACTTC. Encoded protein: CASSLRREGTQYF.

The CDR3 coding sequence is TGTGCCAGCAGCCCTTTGGGAGCCCGCTCCTACGAGCAGTACTTC. It codes for CASSPLGARSYEQYF. The gene calls are TRBV28 and TRBJ2-7; D possibly corresponds to TRBD2 (5 bases). Trimming pared 6 bases from V and 0 bases from J, leaving 15 bases between. Germline lookup yields CDR1 MDHEN and CDR2 SYDVKM. The CDR3 spans 15 residues.

This clone was recorded once. The chain couples TRBV6-5 to TRBJ2-3; D gene ambiguous. The V end was cut by 4 bases, the J end by 6 bases, with 8 bases between. The CDR3 extends over 12 amino acids. The germline CDR1 and CDR2 sequences are MNHEY and SVGAGI. CDR3 sequence: CASSSLLDTQYF. CDR3 coding DNA: TGTGCCAGCAGTTCACTTCTCGATACGCAGTATTTT.

The J gene is TRBJ1-1, the V gene TRBV2; D uncertain. V lost 8 bases and J lost 0, with 10 bases in between. The CDR3 runs 13 residues. CDR1 is SNHLY, CDR2 FYNNEI, per germline. The CDR3 DNA reads as TGTGCCAGCTTGTGGGAGATGAACACTGAAGCTTTCTTT. Its translation: CASLWEMNTEAFF.

This chain links TRBV19 with TRBJ2-1, with TRBD2 matching 12 bases. The CDR3 consists of 15 residues. The junction had 4 bases not matched to a gene; V was cut back by 1 base and J by 9 bases. From germline, CDR1 is LNHDA and CDR2 SQIVND (reference sequence). CDR3: CASSIGLAGAAEQFF. The CDR3 nucleotides are TGTGCCAGTAGTATAGGACTAGCGGGAGCCGCTGAGCAGTTCTTC.

The chain combines TRBV9 with TRBJ1-3; possible D gene TRBD1, 6 bases. V was cut by 0 bases and J by 2 bases, with 6 bases left in between. Germline CDR1 and CDR2: SGDLS and YYNGEE. CDR3 length: 14 residues. CDR3 sequence reads: CASSVGGPGNTIYF. DNA for the CDR3: TGTGCCAGCAGCGTAGGGGGGCCTGGAAACACCATATATTTT.

V is TRBV6-6 and J is TRBJ2-7, with D perhaps TRBD1 (7 bases). There are 15 residues in the CDR3. CDR1 MNHNY and CDR2 SVGAGI come from the germline V gene (reference sequence). The germline V and J ends were trimmed by 6 bases and 5 bases, with 20 bases remaining between them. CDR3 sequence (DNA): TGTGCCAGCAGACCGCCCGGGCAGGGGGGAAACGAGCAGTACTTC. Its translation is CASRPPGQGGNEQYF.

This chain links TRBV4-3 with TRBJ2-3, with 7 bases identical to TRBD2. Per the germline V gene, CDR1 is LGHNA and CDR2 is YSLEER. CDR3 length: 15 amino acids. V lost 4 bases to trimming and J lost 2 bases; unmatched junction nucleotides: 6. Written as DNA, the CDR3 is TGCGCCAGCAGCCCCCGGGGGGACCTCACAGATACGCAGTATTTT. It is translated as CASSPRGDLTDTQYF.

The V gene is TRBV15, the J gene TRBJ2-1; 10 bases match TRBD2. CDR1 is LNHNV, CDR2 YYDKDF, per germline (reference sequence). There are 16 residues in the CDR3. The trim removed 1 base at V and 7 bases at J, leaving 7 bases unmatched. CDR3 nucleotide sequence: TGTGCCACCAGCAGAGCATCACTAGCGGGAAGGAATGAGCAGTTCTTC. Translated: CATSRASLAGRNEQFF.

The chain employs TRBV5-5 and TRBJ2-1; TRBD2 aligns across 12 bases. The CDR3 has 15 amino acids. CDR1 and CDR2 from the germline V gene are SGHKS and YYEKEE (reference sequence). The V gene end was trimmed by 2 bases and the J gene end by 5 bases; junction bases not matched to a gene: 2. The chain's CDR3 is CASSLLAGGNNEQFF. The CDR3 nucleotides are TGTGCCAGCAGCTTACTAGCGGGGGGCAACAATGAGCAGTTCTTC.

The rearrangement joins TRBV13 to TRBJ2-5, with 10 bases aligning to TRBD2. This CDR3 contains 17 residues. The V and J ends lost 5 bases and 2 bases, in that order; junction bases with no gene match: 11. Germline loops: CDR1 PRHDT, CDR2 FYEKMQ (reference sequence). CDR3 amino acids: CASSRVLSGRPQETQYF. CDR3 DNA: TGTGCCAGCAGCCGTGTCCTTAGCGGGAGGCCTCAAGAGACCCAGTACTTC.

The chain joins TRBV7-2 to TRBJ2-3, with D maybe TRBD2 (7 bases). The CDR3 is 14 amino acids. From germline, CDR1 is SGHTA and CDR2 FQGNSA. The V end was cut by 5 bases, the J end by 3 bases, with 12 bases between. The CDR3 loop reads CASSPGGGTDTQYF. The CDR3 region has the DNA TGTGCCAGCAGCCCGGGGGGCGGGACAGATACGCAGTATTTT.

The chain carries TRBV18 and TRBJ1-1, with 7 bases lining up with TRBD1. The CDR3 loop spans 15 amino acids. J was trimmed by 6 bases and V by 2 bases; bases with no gene match: 9. Germline V gene sequence: CDR1 KGHSH, CDR2 LQKENI. The CDR3 reads CASSPTPQGVSEAFF. The DNA for the CDR3 is TGTGCCAGCTCACCAACTCCCCAGGGGGTCTCTGAAGCTTTCTTT.

The rearrangement joins TRBV27 to TRBJ2-3; TRBD2 is a possible D gene (6 bases). The CDR3 length is 16 residues. V dropped 6 bases and J dropped 4 bases, with 20 bases sitting between them. Germline V gives CDR1 MNHEY, CDR2 SMNVEV (reference sequence). Here the CDR3 reads CASRLNSGLSADTQYF. CDR3 sequence (DNA): TGTGCCAGCAGGCTAAATTCGGGACTCTCGGCAGATACGCAGTATTTT.

The V gene is TRBV4-3, the J gene TRBJ2-2, with D unresolved. V gave up 2 bases and J gave up 6 bases, with 10 bases separating them. This CDR3 has 14 amino acids. Germline V CDR1 and CDR2: LGHNA, YSLEER. DNA of the CDR3: TGCGCCAGCAGCCAATCCTTCAGATCCGGGGAGCTGTTTTTT. It codes for CASSQSFRSGELFF.

On this clone: Within the sample, other DNA sequences also encode this same CDR3. This chain connects TRBV18 to TRBJ2-3; 10 positions match TRBD1. With V trimmed by 0 bases and J by 1 base, 4 bases remained unmatched. This CDR3 contains 17 residues. Germline V gene sequence: CDR1 KGHSH, CDR2 LQKENI. CDR3 protein: CASSPPTGGARTDTQYF. The CDR3 bases are TGTGCCAGCTCACCACCGACAGGGGGCGCCCGCACAGATACGCAGTATTTT.

Here the CDR3 DNA reads TGTGCCAGCAGCTTTACAGGGAGCTCCTATAATTCACCCCTCCACTTT. Protein: CASSFTGSSYNSPLHF. This chain uses TRBV11-2 with TRBJ1-6; TRBD1 might be the D (6 bases). The germline V gene has CDR1 SGHAT and CDR2 FQNNGV. Trimming cost V 3 bases and J 0 bases, with 9 bases left between them. This CDR3 contains 16 residues.

This clone was counted a single time. This chain connects TRBV5-1 to TRBJ2-7; the match to TRBD1 covers 9 bases. The V gene's germline CDR1 is SGHRS and CDR2 YFSETQ. Trimming removed 2 bases from V and 4 bases from J; junction bases left unmatched: 10. The CDR3 extends over 16 amino acids. Here the CDR3 DNA reads TGCGCCAGCAGCTTCTTCCGACCCGGGACAGGGTACGAGCAGTACTTC. Translating it yields CASSFFRPGTGYEQYF.

This rearrangement joins TRBV5-4 to TRBJ2-1, with D maybe TRBD2 (6 bases). The ends were cut back, 3 bases at V and 5 bases at J, with 15 bases in the middle. Looked up from germline, CDR1 is SGHNT and CDR2 is YYREEE (reference sequence). The CDR3 has 15 residues. CDR3 sequence: CASSSGTPAHNEQFF. Here the CDR3 DNA reads TGTGCCAGCAGCTCGGGGACTCCCGCACACAATGAGCAGTTCTTC.

The chain recombines TRBV2 with TRBJ2-3; tentatively, D is TRBD1 (5 bases). Germline lookup yields CDR1 SNHLY and CDR2 FYNNEI. Trimming pared 8 bases from V and 6 bases from J, leaving 15 bases between. The CDR3 consists of 13 residues. CDR3 amino acids: CASGKGPEDTQYF. CDR3 bases: TGTGCCAGCGGGAAGGGGCCTGAGGATACGCAGTATTTT.

The chain uses TRBV13 and TRBJ2-7; a weak D match, TRBD1 (6 bases). The CDR3 is made up of 13 amino acids. Germline V gene sequence: CDR1 PRHDT, CDR2 FYEKMQ (reference sequence). V was clipped by 1 base and J by 5 bases, with 9 bases between them. The CDR3 DNA follows: TGTGCCAGCAGCTTAGAGGACAGCCACGAGCAGTACTTC. Its translation is CASSLEDSHEQYF.

This sequence joins TRBV7-9 and TRBJ2-1; TRBD2 matches 7 bases. The CDR3 has 15 residues. The trim removed 3 bases at V and 8 bases at J, leaving 10 bases unmatched. Germline CDR1 SEHNR, CDR2 FQNEAQ (reference sequence). The CDR3 DNA reads TGTGCCAGCAGCTTTAGAGCGGGGCAAGGCGATGAGCAGTTCTTC. It yields the protein CASSFRAGQGDEQFF. The full variable domain, its missing parts supplied by reference TRBV7-9 and TRBJ2-1, is DTGVSQNPRHKITKRGQNVTFRCDPISEHNRLYWYRQTLGQGPEFLTYFQNEAQLEKSRLLSDRFSAERPKGSFSTLEIQRTEQGDSAMYLCASSFRAGQGDEQFFGPGTRLTVL.

V is TRBV12-3 or TRBV12-4 and J is TRBJ2-3, with 7 nucleotides matching TRBD2. With V trimmed by 8 bases and J by 6 bases, 2 bases remained unmatched. The length of the CDR3 is 11 residues. CDR3 amino acids: CASGRADTQYF. The CDR3 nucleotides are TGTGCCAGCGGGAGGGCGGATACGCAGTATTTT.

The V call is TRBV28, the J call TRBJ2-3; 12 nucleotides agree with TRBD2. The CDR3 length is 15 residues. CDR1 and CDR2 from the germline V gene are MDHEN and SYDVKM. With 3 bases clipped from V and 4 bases from J, the junction kept 2 bases outside the gene matches. The CDR3 coding sequence is TGTGCCAGCAGTTTGGCTAGCGGGAGGGCAGATACGCAGTATTTT. It translates to CASSLASGRADTQYF.

V gene TRBV25-1 combines with J gene TRBJ1-4, with 11 nucleotides matching TRBD1. There are 15 residues in the CDR3. V was clipped by 7 bases and J by 1 base; unmatched bases: 2. Germline assignment: CDR1 MGHDK and CDR2 SYGVNS. This CDR3 is CASTGTGGTNEKLFF. The CDR3 nucleotides are TGTGCCAGCACCGGGACAGGGGGAACTAATGAAAAACTGTTTTTT.

The genes are TRBV11-2 and TRBJ1-1; a possible D gene is TRBD1 (6 bases). Germline-derived CDR1 and CDR2 are SGHAT and FQNNGV. This CDR3 region has 15 residues. Trimming left V 1 base short and J 7 bases short, with 16 bases between. The CDR3 DNA follows: TGTGCCAGCAGCTTAGTCGGGGGGCGCTTTGTTGAAGCTTTCTTT. Protein sequence: CASSLVGGRFVEAFF.

The V and J genes are TRBV20-1 and TRBJ2-1; weak D call: TRBD2 (6 bases). V was trimmed by 3 bases and J by 3 bases, leaving 12 bases between them. CDR3 length equals 14 residues. Germline lookup yields CDR1 DFQATT and CDR2 SNEGSKA (reference sequence). This CDR3 is CSASSASVYNEQFF. DNA for the CDR3: TGCAGTGCTAGTTCGGCTAGCGTCTACAATGAGCAGTTCTTC.

The rearrangement links TRBV2 to TRBJ2-1; TRBD1 matches at 8 bases. The CDR3 has 14 residues. CDR1 SNHLY and CDR2 FYNNEI come from the germline V gene. The junction had 9 bases not matched to a gene; V was cut back by 8 bases and J by 6 bases. The CDR3 coding sequence is TGTGCCAGCGGAAGGACAGGGTTGGTCAATGAGCAGTTCTTC. It encodes CASGRTGLVNEQFF.

This rearrangement joins TRBV5-1 to TRBJ2-7; TRBD1 matches at 9 bases. The CDR3 consists of 15 residues. From germline, CDR1 is SGHRS and CDR2 YFSETQ. V lost 0 bases and J lost 3; bases outside the gene matches: 4. The CDR3 protein is CASSLEGTGIYEQYF. The CDR3 nucleotides are TGCGCCAGCAGCTTGGAGGGGACAGGGATCTACGAGCAGTACTTC.